The entry below describes one TCR beta chain. Its antigen is unidentified. The record originates from a study of cytomegalovirus exposure and HLA in healthy donors. Study in general: In terms of ancestry, the Caucasian-associated cluster contained about 81% of the roughly 400 genotyped donors. The study, taken as a whole, reports: Sequencing likely produced, as an artifact, a cluster of highly shared sequence variants.

The PCR had 60 Vbeta and 13 Jbeta primers. TCRdb keeps only in-frame clones here, not all; method: immunoSEQ multiplex PCR. The table lists 95,000 to 150,000 clones, roughly three fifths of them singletons. CDR3 length equals 14 residues. Trimming removed 0 bases from V and 7 bases from J, with 12 bases in between. Germline V gene data show CDR1 as SGHAT and CDR2 as FQNNGV. The J gene is TRBJ1-1, the V gene TRBV11-2; a weak D match, TRBD1 (6 bases). The TCR comes from a man aged 40-49 years in good health and CMV-seropositive. Sequencing was performed on PBMCs. This CDR3 is CASSLDRRQDEAFF. The CDR3 DNA sequence: TGTGCCAGCAGCTTAGATCGTCGACAGGATGAAGCTTTCTTT.